This T cell receptor (beta chain) was captured by sequencing in a study of blood T cell repertoires in COVID-19. Turning to the study itself: Both acute and convalescent COVID-19 samples were obtained from the United States, Italy and Spain. The analysed material was cDNA or gDNA that came from T cells, B-cell-depleted T cells, or PBMCs.

Followed longitudinally, the Seattle patients had been enrolled during active infection. CDR3 size: 18 residues. Germline loops: CDR1 SEHNR, CDR2 FQNEAQ (reference sequence). J lost 11 bases, V lost 0 bases, and 15 bases had no gene match. Study processing details: Amplification of reference gene primers was used by the study to estimate nucleated cell counts. Measured with immunoSEQ multiplex PCR; TCRdb has only the in-frame clones, and not every one. The V and J calls and clone size were taken over from that table, and D and trimming were inferred from the DNA. The sample holds about 300,000 clones; about 93% are singletons and the top ten take under 7%.

This chain joins TRBV7-9 and TRBJ2-2; TRBD2 matches 10 bases. The sample comprised peripheral blood. This receptor was taken from a woman in her twenties or thirties with COVID-19, enrolled during active disease. The CDR3 protein is CASSLAGSGRAPRGELFF. The CDR3 DNA reads TGTGCCAGCAGCTTAGCTGGAAGCGGGAGGGCCCCCCGGGGAGAGCTGTTTTTT.